A single sample gave rise to the 27 T cell receptor beta chains below, sequenced in a study of blood T cell repertoires in COVID-19. Data came from immunoSEQ multiplex PCR; TCRdb stores just in-frame clones and leaves some out. The top ten hold approximately 40% of the sample, which has 99,000 or so clones, around 86% seen once. Source material: peripheral blood. These receptors came from an elderly man with acute or convalescent COVID-19.

This clone was picked up one time. The chain employs TRBV27 and TRBJ1-2; D gene unclear. Germline CDR1 reads MNHEY; CDR2 reads SMNVEV (reference sequence). Trimming removed 5 bases at V and 0 bases at J, with 16 bases between. The CDR3 loop spans 16 amino acids. CDR3 bases: TGTGCCAGCAGTCTCCGAGGAGGGATCGCTAACTATGGCTACACCTTC. This sequence encodes CASSLRGGIANYGYTF.

CDR3 residues: CASRPDGLSYNEQFF. The CDR3 DNA reads TGTGCCAGCAGACCCGACGGACTCTCCTACAATGAGCAGTTCTTC. This chain connects TRBV3-1 (or the pseudogene TRBV3-2) to TRBJ2-1, with a possible D match to TRBD2 (5 bases). Germline V CDR1 and CDR2: LGHDT, YNNKEL (reference sequence). The ends were cut back, 6 bases at V and 0 bases at J, with 12 bases in the middle. This CDR3 has 15 amino acids.

This clone was found once. The chain is built from TRBV7-2 and TRBJ2-1; D possibly corresponds to TRBD2 (5 bases). Germline V CDR1 and CDR2: SGHTA, FQGNSA. The CDR3 covers 17 residues. V lost 0 bases, J lost 0 bases, and 12 bases lay in between. CDR3 protein: CASSLAPSSPSYNEQFF. DNA of the CDR3: TGTGCCAGCAGCTTAGCGCCCTCTAGCCCCTCCTACAATGAGCAGTTCTTC.

The chain has TRBV28 and TRBJ2-3, with a weak D call TRBD2 (5 bases). V was trimmed by 6 bases and J by 5 bases, leaving 15 bases between them. CDR1 is MDHEN, CDR2 SYDVKM, per germline. The CDR3 runs 14 residues. The chain's CDR3 is CASSPQGSLDTQYF. The DNA for the CDR3 is TGTGCCAGCAGCCCTCAAGGGAGTCTAGATACGCAGTATTTT.

DNA for the CDR3: TGCGCCAGCAGCGTAAATATTGGAGCCGAGCAGTACTTC. Translated: CASSVNIGAEQYF. The chain uses TRBV5-1 and TRBJ2-7; D is unclear. The CDR3 contains 13 residues. Germline CDR1 SGHRS, CDR2 YFSETQ. V lost 4 bases and J 6 bases, leaving 14 bases between the germline ends.

The chain is built from TRBV5-1 and TRBJ1-6; D gene uncertain. Trimming removed 4 bases at V and 6 bases at J, with 11 bases between. CDR1 is SGHRS and CDR2 is YFSETQ in the germline V gene. CDR3 length: 14 amino acids. The CDR3 sequence is CASSISGGNSPLHF. CDR3 DNA: TGCGCCAGCAGCATATCAGGAGGTAATTCACCCCTCCACTTT.

J is TRBJ1-1 and V is TRBV2; 7 bases fit TRBD1. CDR1 is SNHLY, CDR2 FYNNEI, per germline. The CDR3 has 13 residues. V gave up 6 bases and J gave up 5 bases; unmatched junction bases: 6. The CDR3 DNA reads TGTGCCAGCAGCGACAGGGAGGCGACTGAAGCTTTCTTT. Its protein is CASSDREATEAFF.

The V call is TRBV5-1, the J call TRBJ2-1; 11 bases map to TRBD2. The CDR3 length is 14 residues. In germline, CDR1 is SGHRS, CDR2 YFSETQ. The ends lost 8 bases at V and 10 bases at J; junction bases unmatched: 11. This CDR3 reads CASSKLAGVGEQFF. CDR3 in DNA: TGCGCCAGTTCCAAACTAGCGGGAGTGGGAGAGCAGTTCTTC. The full variable domain, with the rest looked up from reference TRBV5-1 and TRBJ2-1, is KAGVTQTPRYLIKTRGQQVTLSCSPISGHRSVSWYQQTPGQGLQFLFEYFSETQRNKGNFPGRFSGRQFSNSRSEMNVSTLELGDSALYLCASSKLAGVGEQFFGPGTRLTVL.

The chain employs TRBV29-1 and TRBJ1-1; 9 nucleotides match TRBD1. This CDR3 spans 13 amino acids. The V gene end was trimmed by 7 bases and the J gene end by 5 bases; junction bases not matched to a gene: 8. Germline assignment: CDR1 SQVTM and CDR2 ANQGSEA. CDR3 region: CSARGQGWTEAFF. The CDR3 coding sequence is TGCAGCGCCCGGGGACAGGGTTGGACTGAAGCTTTCTTT.

V gene TRBV5-1 combines with J gene TRBJ2-7; 10 positions agree with TRBD2. The J segment lost 0 bases and the V segment lost 4 bases, leaving 7 bases of the junction unmatched. This CDR3 comprises 16 residues. The germline V gene encodes CDR1 SGHRS and CDR2 YFSETQ. CDR3 nucleotide sequence: TGCGCCAGCAGCCCGACTAGCGGGTTCAGCTCCTACGAGCAGTACTTC. It translates to CASSPTSGFSSYEQYF.

The chain has TRBV28 and TRBJ2-1; 8 bases are a match to TRBD2. The germline V gene encodes CDR1 MDHEN and CDR2 SYDVKM. This CDR3 is built from 14 residues. After removal of 10 bases from V and 6 bases from J, the junction contained 11 bases not matched to a gene. CDR3 protein: CATFLAGGVNEQFF. The CDR3 DNA is TGTGCCACTTTTCTAGCGGGCGGGGTCAATGAGCAGTTCTTC.

This clone was observed a single time. The CDR3 sequence: CSAPVVTDTQYF. The CDR3 coding sequence is TGCAGCGCCCCGGTGGTAACAGATACGCAGTATTTT. The chain combines TRBV29-1 with TRBJ2-3; D is unresolved. The ends were cut back, 7 bases at V and 3 bases at J, with 11 bases in the middle. The CDR3 sequence is 12 residues long. Looked up from germline, CDR1 is SQVTM and CDR2 is ANQGSEA.

The gene calls are TRBV5-5 and TRBJ1-3, with D unresolved. Germline-derived CDR1 and CDR2 are SGHKS and YYEKEE (reference sequence). The CDR3 extends over 15 amino acids. V was pared by 0 bases and J by 4 bases, with 11 bases between. The DNA of the CDR3 is TGTGCCAGCAGCTTGGATCGCGCGGGAGGAAACACCATATATTTT. Its protein is CASSLDRAGGNTIYF.

The gene calls are TRBV5-1 and TRBJ2-1; D remains ambiguous. V was cut by 4 bases and J by 4 bases, with 9 bases left in between. There are 13 residues in the CDR3. Per the germline V gene, CDR1 is SGHRS and CDR2 is YFSETQ. CDR3 DNA: TGCGCCAGCAGCCTCGGGTTTTACAATGAGCAGTTCTTC. This encodes CASSLGFYNEQFF.

This chain links TRBV18 with TRBJ1-5; D not resolved. V was shortened by 1 base and J by 7 bases, with 8 bases between the two germline ends. CDR3 length equals 13 residues. Germline CDR1 and CDR2: KGHSH and LQKENI. The CDR3, as DNA: TGTGCCAGCTCACCACTTGAGGGACAGCCCCAGCATTTT. Its translation: CASSPLEGQPQHF.

The chain recombines TRBV7-2 with TRBJ1-5; D not resolved. CDR3 size: 15 residues. The V gene's germline CDR1 is SGHTA and CDR2 FQGNSA. With 1 base removed from V and 5 bases from J, the gap between germline ends came to 12 bases. CDR3 DNA sequence: TGTGCCAGCAGCTTAGATTACGCCGGAGATCAGCCCCAGCATTTT. Translation: CASSLDYAGDQPQHF. Together with reference TRBV7-2 and TRBJ1-5, the CDR3 gives the full variable domain: GAGVSQSPSNKVTEKGKDVELRCDPISGHTALYWYRQSLGQGLEFLIYFQGNSAPDKSGLPSDRFSAERTGGSVSTLTIQRTQQEDSAVYLCASSLDYAGDQPQHFGDGTRLSIL.

The J gene is TRBJ2-2, the V gene TRBV5-5; TRBD2 agrees at 13 bases. The CDR3 consists of 16 residues. Germline V gives CDR1 SGHKS, CDR2 YYEKEE (reference sequence). With V trimmed by 6 bases and J by 4 bases, 6 bases remained unmatched. The CDR3 DNA sequence: TGTGCCAGCACCTCGGGACTAGCGGGACTCACCGGGGAGCTGTTTTTT. Encoded protein: CASTSGLAGLTGELFF. Complete variable domain (other parts from reference TRBV5-5 and TRBJ2-2): DAGVTQSPTHLIKTRGQQVTLRCSPISGHKSVSWYQQVLGQGPQFIFQYYEKEERGRGNFPDRFSARQFPNYSSELNVNALLLGDSALYLCASTSGLAGLTGELFFGEGSRLTVL.

The rearrangement links TRBV7-9 to TRBJ2-1; 9 bases are a match to TRBD2. This CDR3 is built from 16 residues. In germline, CDR1 is SEHNR, CDR2 FQNEAQ (reference sequence). After removal of 1 base from V and 4 bases from J, the junction contained 5 bases not matched to a gene. This chain's CDR3 is CASSLGAGGYYNEQFF. As DNA, the CDR3 is TGTGCCAGCAGCTTAGGGGCGGGAGGGTATTACAATGAGCAGTTCTTC. The full variable domain, completed using reference TRBV7-9 and TRBJ2-1, is DTGVSQNPRHKITKRGQNVTFRCDPISEHNRLYWYRQTLGQGPEFLTYFQNEAQLEKSRLLSDRFSAERPKGSFSTLEIQRTEQGDSAMYLCASSLGAGGYYNEQFFGPGTRLTVL.

This CDR3 is CASSSLPTGWLVTTQYF. CDR3 DNA sequence: TGTGCCAGCAGTTCCCTCCCGACAGGGTGGTTAGTAACGACCCAGTACTTC. V and J are TRBV27 and TRBJ2-5; 7 nucleotides line up with TRBD1. V lost 4 bases, J lost 7 bases, and 18 bases stayed unmatched. The CDR3 runs to 17 residues. Germline V CDR1 and CDR2: MNHEY, SMNVEV (reference sequence).

The V call is TRBV7-3, the J call TRBJ2-3; TRBD2 is a possible D gene (6 bases). This CDR3 comprises 15 residues. Trimming removed 2 bases at V and 1 base at J, with 10 bases between. Germline values: CDR1 SGHTA, CDR2 FQGTGA. The CDR3 protein is CASSLGGTGTDTQYF. For the CDR3, the DNA is TGTGCCAGCAGCTTAGGCGGGACGGGCACAGATACGCAGTATTTT.

The chain couples TRBV10-3 to TRBJ2-3; D gene ambiguous. Germline V gene lookup returns CDR1 ENHRY and CDR2 SYGVKD. The ends were cut back, 6 bases at V and 0 bases at J, with 13 bases in the middle. This CDR3 has 15 residues. For the CDR3, the DNA is TGTGCCATCAGCGGAGCGAGAGAAAGCACAGATACGCAGTATTTT. Translating gives CAISGARESTDTQYF.

This chain links TRBV29-1 with TRBJ2-3, with 7 bases lining up with TRBD1. Trimming cost V 0 bases and J 1 base; bases outside gene matches: 4. The CDR3 contains 15 residues. Per germline, CDR1 SQVTM and CDR2 ANQGSEA. The CDR3 sequence: CSVEERGLRTDTQYF. In nucleotides, the CDR3 is TGCAGCGTTGAAGAGAGGGGGCTACGCACAGATACGCAGTATTTT.

V gene TRBV2 combines with J gene TRBJ1-2; unclear D gene. V was pared by 8 bases and J by 0 bases, with 13 bases between. CDR1 is SNHLY and CDR2 is FYNNEI in the germline V gene. CDR3 length equals 14 residues. The CDR3 loop is CASSPQVPNYGYTF. The CDR3 DNA follows: TGTGCCAGCTCCCCCCAGGTCCCTAACTATGGCTACACCTTC. Supplemented by reference TRBV2 and TRBJ1-2, the full variable domain reads EPEVTQTPSHQVTQMGQEVILRCVPISNHLYFYWYRQILGQKVEFLVSFYNNEISEKSEIFDDQFSVERPDGSNFTLKIRSTKLEDSAMYFCASSPQVPNYGYTFGSGTRLTVV.

This clone was observed a few times. The V and J genes are TRBV6-2 or TRBV6-3 and TRBJ2-7; 12 bases align to TRBD1. Germline V gene lookup returns CDR1 MNHEY and CDR2 SVGEGT. The CDR3 runs to 15 residues. With 2 bases clipped from V and 5 bases from J, the junction kept 4 bases outside the gene matches. The CDR3 region has the DNA TGTGCCAGCAGTTACGGGGACAGGGGGCGAGACGAGCAGTACTTC. It codes for CASSYGDRGRDEQYF.

The rearrangement links TRBV5-1 to TRBJ2-3; possible D gene TRBD2, 6 bases. Trimming took 0 bases from V and 5 from J, leaving 19 bases between them. The germline CDR1 and CDR2 sequences are SGHRS and YFSETQ. The CDR3 is made up of 17 amino acids. Here the CDR3 reads CASSLGPRAGPQDTQYF. The CDR3 nucleotides are TGCGCCAGCAGCTTGGGGCCTCGGGCGGGACCACAAGATACGCAGTATTTT.

The sample holds one count of this clone. The rearrangement uses TRBV5-4 and TRBJ2-3; TRBD2 matches 10 bases. The trim removed 4 bases at V and 3 bases at J, leaving 2 bases unmatched. The CDR3 runs 14 residues. Germline CDR1 is SGHNT and CDR2 is YYREEE (reference sequence). CDR3 in amino acids: CASSQREGTDTQYF. In DNA, the CDR3 is TGTGCCAGCAGCCAGCGGGAGGGTACAGATACGCAGTATTTT.

The V gene is TRBV9, the J gene TRBJ2-4; D perhaps matches TRBD1 (5 bases). Looked up from germline, CDR1 is SGDLS and CDR2 is YYNGEE. The CDR3 is made up of 13 amino acids. V lost 0 bases and J lost 4, with 5 bases in between. CDR3 sequence reads: CASSVGQKNIQYF. The CDR3 nucleotides read TGTGCCAGCAGCGTAGGACAGAAAAACATTCAGTACTTC.